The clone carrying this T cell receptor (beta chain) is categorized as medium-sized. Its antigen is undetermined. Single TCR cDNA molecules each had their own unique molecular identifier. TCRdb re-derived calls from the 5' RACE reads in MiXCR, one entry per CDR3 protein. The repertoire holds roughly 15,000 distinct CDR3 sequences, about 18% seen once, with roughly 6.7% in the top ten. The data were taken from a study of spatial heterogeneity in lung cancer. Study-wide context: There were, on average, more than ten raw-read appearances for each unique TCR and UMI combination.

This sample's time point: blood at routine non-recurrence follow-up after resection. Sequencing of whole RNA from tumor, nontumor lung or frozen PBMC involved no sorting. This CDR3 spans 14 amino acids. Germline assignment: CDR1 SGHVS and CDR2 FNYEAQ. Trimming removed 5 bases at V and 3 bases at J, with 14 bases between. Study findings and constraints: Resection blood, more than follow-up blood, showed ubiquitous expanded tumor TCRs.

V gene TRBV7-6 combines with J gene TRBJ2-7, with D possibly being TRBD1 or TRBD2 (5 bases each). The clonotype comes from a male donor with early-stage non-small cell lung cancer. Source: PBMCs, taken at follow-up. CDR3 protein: CASSLGTVSYEQYF. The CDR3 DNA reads TGTGCCAGCAGCCTAGGGACCGTGAGCTACGAGCAGTACTTC.